The following is a T cell receptor (beta chain) sequence with its context. Its antigen is unknown. This record belongs to a study of T cell clones after liver transplantation. Study summary: Samples came from ITN030ST, which attempted immunosuppression withdrawal within 2 years of liver transplantation. As an antigen-independent comparator, third-party-reactive TCRbeta sequences came from pre-transplant mixed lymphocyte reactions. Study outcomes and limitations: Compared with third party-reactive sequences, donor-reactive ones declined more, independent of withdrawal success. In most of the 8 subjects, circulating graft-donor-reactive CD4 TCRbeta sequences fell significantly after transplant.

The CDR3 is 15 amino acids. The V and J ends lost 5 bases and 4 bases, in that order; junction bases with no gene match: 5. Germline V gene lookup returns CDR1 KGHSH and CDR2 LQKENI. Assay: immunoSEQ multiplex PCR; the TCRdb copy retains only in-frame clones and omits some. The repertoire includes about 75,000 clones, approximately 80% of them detected once, and 2% to 2.5% sits in the top ten. The starting material was CD4+ T cells from blood, obtained 48 to 50 months after liver transplant. The gene calls are TRBV18 and TRBJ2-3; 11 nucleotides line up with TRBD2. This clonotype was sampled from a human patient who received a liver transplant. Some T cells may be graft donor cells. CDR3 amino acids: CASSAGTSGSDTQYF. CDR3 nucleotides: TGTGCCAGCTCAGCCGGGACTAGCGGTTCAGATACGCAGTATTTT.